A selection of T cell receptor beta chains follows, all from one sample in a study of shared clonotypes between healthy human individuals. Data came from immunoSEQ multiplex PCR; TCRdb stores just in-frame clones and leaves some out. This sample has over 850,000 clones, with about 84% found just once. Sequences were obtained from memory CD4+ T cells from PBMCs. These TCRs come from a man aged 18-30 years in good health. Some clones in this sample may be carry-over from other donors' samples. CDR3s include the opening cysteine and the closing phenylalanine or tryptophan. Size is stated for part of the rows, as once, few or many counts, or as a class when the clone is expanded.

TRBV11-3	TRBJ2-7	few	CASSPKGLAGHYEQYF
TRBV28	TRBJ1-5	few	CASSIGTAGSNQPQHF
TRBV6-1	TRBJ1-3	NA	CASRLGEGYTIYF
TRBV2	TRBJ2-3	NA	CASRTGQGEGTDTQYF
TRBV5-4	TRBJ1-2	few	CASSLDRGYGYTF
TRBV28	TRBJ2-1	NA	CASSFPKTGQDYNEQFF
TRBV5-1	TRBJ2-1	NA	CASSPGTTRNEQFF
TRBV18	TRBJ1-3	NA	CASSPNGPSGNTIYF
TRBV4-3	TRBJ1-3	NA	CASSPDHIRTTSGNTIYF
TRBV27	TRBJ2-7	NA	CASSFSESYEQYF
TRBV4-3	TRBJ2-7	NA	CASGQGSPGVISSYEQYF
TRBV20-1	TRBJ1-1	NA	CSASRTALAFF
TRBV6-4	TRBJ1-6	NA	CASSLVGSYNSPLHF
TRBV23-1	TRBJ2-7	NA	CASISRDRPWEQYF
TRBV7-2	TRBJ2-7	NA	CASSLMRAGVREQYF
TRBV18	TRBJ2-7	NA	CASSPDVYEQYF
TRBV19	TRBJ1-5	few	CASTTQGGGNQPQHF
TRBV7-2	TRBJ2-1	NA	CASSSRTGGPTYEQFF
TRBV29-1	TRBJ1-1	NA	CSVNRGYTEAFF
TRBV27	TRBJ1-3	NA	CASRKQGAGNTIYF
TRBV5-1	TRBJ2-5	NA	CASSSTSGQETQYF
TRBV4-1	TRBJ2-7	once	CASSQVPGLAGAYEQYF
TRBV7-6	TRBJ2-3	once	CASSPRGGNRGTQYF
TRBV11-2	TRBJ2-7	NA	CASSLARGQGTYEQYF
TRBV9	TRBJ2-3	NA	CASQGDYFTDTQYF
TRBV4-2	TRBJ1-2	NA	CASSEDSGYTF
TRBV9	TRBJ1-2	NA	CASTPIGTALSSGYTF
TRBV29-1	TRBJ2-7	NA	CSVALGTGGEQYF
TRBV18	TRBJ1-2	once	CASSPPQGDYGYTF
TRBV29-1	TRBJ1-1	NA	CSVGRVSTEAFF
TRBV5-1	TRBJ1-2	NA	CASRPGPQPDGYTF
TRBV5-1	TRBJ2-5	NA	CASKRAGAQETQYF
TRBV19	TRBJ1-1	NA	CASSKGGYTEAFF
TRBV7-8	TRBJ2-1	NA	CASSTRPLAGDNEQFF
TRBV7-9	TRBJ2-7	NA	CASSPELAPEQYF
TRBV19	TRBJ1-1	NA	CASSVVPSAEAFF
TRBV30	TRBJ1-5	NA	CAWSYQGNQPQHF
TRBV28	TRBJ2-7	NA	CASSLAGGSSYEQYF
TRBV28	TRBJ2-7	NA	CASMTQTSSYEQYF
TRBV7-9	TRBJ2-2	NA	CASSPPLRAGGFAGELFF
TRBV7-7	TRBJ2-2	NA	CASSLLGSYGRAGGTGELFF
TRBV7-9	TRBJ2-3	NA	CASSHVPLTDTQYF
TRBV6-5	TRBJ2-7	NA	CASSYFRQGSQEQYF
TRBV18	TRBJ2-6	NA	CASSPIDGYSGANVLTF
TRBV28	TRBJ1-1	NA	CASSTRWTEAFF
TRBV4-1	TRBJ2-3	NA	CASSREGHLRTDTQYF
TRBV6-5	TRBJ2-1	NA	CASSSSSTGDEQFF